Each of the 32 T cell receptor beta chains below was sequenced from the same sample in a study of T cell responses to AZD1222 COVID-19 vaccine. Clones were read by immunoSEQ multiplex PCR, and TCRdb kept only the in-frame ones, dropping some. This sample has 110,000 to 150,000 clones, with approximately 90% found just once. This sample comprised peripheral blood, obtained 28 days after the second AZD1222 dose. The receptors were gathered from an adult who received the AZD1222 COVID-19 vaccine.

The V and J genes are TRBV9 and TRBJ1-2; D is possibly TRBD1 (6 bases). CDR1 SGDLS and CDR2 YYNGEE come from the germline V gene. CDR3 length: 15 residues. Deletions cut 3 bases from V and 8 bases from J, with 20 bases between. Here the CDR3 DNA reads TGTGCCAGCAGCGCCGAGGACAGACCCTTAAGGGGCTACACCTTC. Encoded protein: CASSAEDRPLRGYTF.

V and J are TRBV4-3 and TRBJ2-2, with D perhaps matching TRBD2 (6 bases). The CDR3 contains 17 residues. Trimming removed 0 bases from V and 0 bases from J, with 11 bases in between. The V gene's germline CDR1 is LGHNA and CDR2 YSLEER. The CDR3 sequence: CASSQDNSGPNTGELFF. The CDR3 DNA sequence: TGCGCCAGCAGCCAAGATAACAGCGGGCCGAACACCGGGGAGCTGTTTTTT.

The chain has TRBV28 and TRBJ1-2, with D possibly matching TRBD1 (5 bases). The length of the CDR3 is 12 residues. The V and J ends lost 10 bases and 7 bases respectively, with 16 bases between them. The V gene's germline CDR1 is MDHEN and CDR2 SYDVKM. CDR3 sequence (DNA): TGTGCCACCTGCCCCCAGGGTCTTGGCTACACCTTC. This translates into CATCPQGLGYTF.

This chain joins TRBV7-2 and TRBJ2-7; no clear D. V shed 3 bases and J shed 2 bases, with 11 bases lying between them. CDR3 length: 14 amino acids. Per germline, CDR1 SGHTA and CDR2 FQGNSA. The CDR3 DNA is TGTGCCAGCAGCTTTGGATCGCCGCCCTACGAGCAGTACTTC. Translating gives CASSFGSPPYEQYF.

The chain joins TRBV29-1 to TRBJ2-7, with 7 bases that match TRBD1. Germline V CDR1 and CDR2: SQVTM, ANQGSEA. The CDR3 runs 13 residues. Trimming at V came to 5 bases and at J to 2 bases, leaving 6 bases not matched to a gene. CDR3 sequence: CSVRTGNTYEQYF. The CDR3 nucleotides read TGCAGCGTTCGGACAGGAAATACCTACGAGCAGTACTTC.

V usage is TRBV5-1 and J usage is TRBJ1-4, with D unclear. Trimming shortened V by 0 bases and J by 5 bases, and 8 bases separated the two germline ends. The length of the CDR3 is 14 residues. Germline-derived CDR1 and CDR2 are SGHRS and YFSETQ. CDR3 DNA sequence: TGCGCCAGCAGCTTGGTCCCTGGAAATGAAAAACTGTTTTTT. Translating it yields CASSLVPGNEKLFF.

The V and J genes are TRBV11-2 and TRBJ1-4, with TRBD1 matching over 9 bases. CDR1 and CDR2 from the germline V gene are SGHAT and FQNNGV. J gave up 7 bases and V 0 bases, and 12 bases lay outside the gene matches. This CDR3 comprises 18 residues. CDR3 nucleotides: TGTGCCAGCAGCTTAGACGTCCCGGGACAGGGCTGGGGTGAAAAACTGTTTTTT. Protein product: CASSLDVPGQGWGEKLFF. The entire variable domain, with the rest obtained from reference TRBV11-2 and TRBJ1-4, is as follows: EAGVAQSPRYKIIEKRQSVAFWCNPISGHATLYWYQQILGQGPKLLIQFQNNGVVDDSQLPKDRFSAERLKGVDSTLKIQPAKLEDSAVYLCASSLDVPGQGWGEKLFFGSGTQLSVL.

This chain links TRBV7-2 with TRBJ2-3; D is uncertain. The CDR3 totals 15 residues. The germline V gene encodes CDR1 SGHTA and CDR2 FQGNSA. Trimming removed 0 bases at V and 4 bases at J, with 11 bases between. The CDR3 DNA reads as TGTGCCAGCAGCTTAGCGGGCCTTGCCCCAGATACGCAGTATTTT. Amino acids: CASSLAGLAPDTQYF.

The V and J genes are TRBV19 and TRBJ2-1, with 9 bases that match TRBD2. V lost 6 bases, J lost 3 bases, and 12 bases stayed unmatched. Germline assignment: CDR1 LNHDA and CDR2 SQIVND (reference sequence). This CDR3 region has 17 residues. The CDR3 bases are TGTGCCAGTAGGGATCAAGGGCTAGCGGGACTCTACAATGAGCAGTTCTTC. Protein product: CASRDQGLAGLYNEQFF.

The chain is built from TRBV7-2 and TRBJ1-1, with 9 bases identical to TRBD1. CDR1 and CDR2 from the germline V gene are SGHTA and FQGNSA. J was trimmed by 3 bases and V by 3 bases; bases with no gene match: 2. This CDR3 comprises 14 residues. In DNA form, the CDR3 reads TGTGCCAGCAGCTTCGGGACAGGGTACACTGAAGCTTTCTTT. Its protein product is CASSFGTGYTEAFF.

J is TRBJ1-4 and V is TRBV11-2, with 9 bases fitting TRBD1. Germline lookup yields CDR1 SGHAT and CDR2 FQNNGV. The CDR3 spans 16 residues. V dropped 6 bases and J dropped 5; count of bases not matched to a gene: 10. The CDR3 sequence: CASSSLPGQGNEKLFF. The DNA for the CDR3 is TGTGCCAGCAGTAGTTTACCAGGACAGGGGAATGAAAAACTGTTTTTT. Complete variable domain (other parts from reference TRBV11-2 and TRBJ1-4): EAGVAQSPRYKIIEKRQSVAFWCNPISGHATLYWYQQILGQGPKLLIQFQNNGVVDDSQLPKDRFSAERLKGVDSTLKIQPAKLEDSAVYLCASSSLPGQGNEKLFFGSGTQLSVL.

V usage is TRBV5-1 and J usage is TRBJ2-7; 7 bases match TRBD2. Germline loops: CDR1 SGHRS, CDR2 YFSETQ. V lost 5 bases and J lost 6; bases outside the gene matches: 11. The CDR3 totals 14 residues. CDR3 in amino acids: CASSPTSAGFEQYF. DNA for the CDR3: TGCGCCAGCAGTCCCACTAGCGCGGGATTCGAGCAGTACTTC.

The CDR3 sequence: CASSLYLQGSGELFF. The CDR3 DNA is TGTGCCAGCAGCTTATACCTACAGGGTAGCGGGGAGCTGTTTTTT. The chain recombines TRBV5-4 with TRBJ2-2; a weak D match, TRBD1 (6 bases). With 2 bases removed from V and 7 bases from J, the gap between germline ends came to 15 bases. The CDR3 has 15 amino acids. Germline CDR1 SGHNT, CDR2 YYREEE (reference sequence).

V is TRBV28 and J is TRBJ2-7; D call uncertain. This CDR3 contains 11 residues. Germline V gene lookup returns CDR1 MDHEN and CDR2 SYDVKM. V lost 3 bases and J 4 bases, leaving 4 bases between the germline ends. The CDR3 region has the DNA TGTGCCAGCAGTTTCCCATACGAGCAGTACTTC. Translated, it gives CASSFPYEQYF.

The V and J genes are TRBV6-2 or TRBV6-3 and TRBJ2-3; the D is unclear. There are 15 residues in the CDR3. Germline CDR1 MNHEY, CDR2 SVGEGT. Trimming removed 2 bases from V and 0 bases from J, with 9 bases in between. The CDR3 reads CASSYGVVSTDTQYF. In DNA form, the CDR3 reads TGTGCCAGCAGTTACGGCGTGGTGAGCACAGATACGCAGTATTTT.

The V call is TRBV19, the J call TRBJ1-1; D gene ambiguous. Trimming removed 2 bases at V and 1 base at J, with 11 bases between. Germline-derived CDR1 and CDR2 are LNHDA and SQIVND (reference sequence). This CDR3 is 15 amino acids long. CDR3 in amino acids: CASSIHLKGNTEAFF. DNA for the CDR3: TGTGCCAGTAGTATACACTTAAAGGGGAACACTGAAGCTTTCTTT. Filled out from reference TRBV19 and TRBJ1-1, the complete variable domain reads DGGITQSPKYLFRKEGQNVTLSCEQNLNHDAMYWYRQDPGQGLRLIYYSQIVNDFQKGDIAEGYSVSREKKESFPLTVTSAQKNPTAFYLCASSIHLKGNTEAFFGQGTRLTVV.

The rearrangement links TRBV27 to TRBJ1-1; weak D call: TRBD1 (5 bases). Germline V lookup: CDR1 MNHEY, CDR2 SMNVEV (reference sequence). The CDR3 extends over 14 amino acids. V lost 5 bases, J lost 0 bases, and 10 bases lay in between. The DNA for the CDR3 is TGTGCCAGCAGTCCGAGACAGATGAACACTGAAGCTTTCTTT. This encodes CASSPRQMNTEAFF.

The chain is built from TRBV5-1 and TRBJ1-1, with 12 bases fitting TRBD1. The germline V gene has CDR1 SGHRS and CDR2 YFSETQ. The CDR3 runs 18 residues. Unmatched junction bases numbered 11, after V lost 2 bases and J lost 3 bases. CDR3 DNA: TGCGCCAGCAGCTTAGATTCCGGGACAGGGGGCGCTTACACTGAAGCTTTCTTT. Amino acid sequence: CASSLDSGTGGAYTEAFF.

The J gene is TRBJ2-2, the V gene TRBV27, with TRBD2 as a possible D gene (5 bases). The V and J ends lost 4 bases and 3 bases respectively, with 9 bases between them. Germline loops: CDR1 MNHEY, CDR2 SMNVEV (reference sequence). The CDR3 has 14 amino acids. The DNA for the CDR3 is TGTGCCAGCAGTTGGGGAGCGGACACCGGGGAGCTGTTTTTT. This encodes CASSWGADTGELFF.

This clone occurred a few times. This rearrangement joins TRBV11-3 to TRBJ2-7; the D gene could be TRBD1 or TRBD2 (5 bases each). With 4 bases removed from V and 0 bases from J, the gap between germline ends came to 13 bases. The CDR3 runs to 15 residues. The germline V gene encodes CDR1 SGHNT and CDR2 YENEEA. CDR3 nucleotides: TGTGCCAGCAGCTCAAGGGACGGGGCCTCCTACGAGCAGTACTTC. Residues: CASSSRDGASYEQYF.

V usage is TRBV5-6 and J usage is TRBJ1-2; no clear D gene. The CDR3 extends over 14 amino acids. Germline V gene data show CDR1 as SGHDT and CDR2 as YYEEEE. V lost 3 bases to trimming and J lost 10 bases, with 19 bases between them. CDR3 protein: CASSSVARRVDYTF. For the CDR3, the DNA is TGTGCCAGCAGCTCCGTGGCCAGGCGGGTTGACTACACCTTC.

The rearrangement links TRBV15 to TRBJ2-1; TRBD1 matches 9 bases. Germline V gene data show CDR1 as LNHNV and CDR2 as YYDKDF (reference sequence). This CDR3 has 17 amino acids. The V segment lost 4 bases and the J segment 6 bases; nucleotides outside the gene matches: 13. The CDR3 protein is CATSTIRRTGALNEQFF. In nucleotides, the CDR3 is TGTGCCACCAGCACCATCAGGAGGACAGGGGCACTCAATGAGCAGTTCTTC.

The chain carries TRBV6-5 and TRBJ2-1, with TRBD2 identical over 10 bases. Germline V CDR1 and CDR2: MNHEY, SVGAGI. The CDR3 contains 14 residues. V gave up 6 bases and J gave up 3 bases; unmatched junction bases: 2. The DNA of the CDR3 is TGTGCCAGCAGCAGACTAGCGGGCTACAATGAGCAGTTCTTC. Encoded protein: CASSRLAGYNEQFF.

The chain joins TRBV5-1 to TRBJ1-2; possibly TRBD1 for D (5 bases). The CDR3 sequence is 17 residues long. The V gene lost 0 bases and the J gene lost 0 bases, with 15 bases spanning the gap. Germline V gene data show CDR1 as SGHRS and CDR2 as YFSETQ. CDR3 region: CASSLEIQGLANYGYTF. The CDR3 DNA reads TGCGCCAGCAGCTTGGAAATCCAGGGCCTGGCTAACTATGGCTACACCTTC.

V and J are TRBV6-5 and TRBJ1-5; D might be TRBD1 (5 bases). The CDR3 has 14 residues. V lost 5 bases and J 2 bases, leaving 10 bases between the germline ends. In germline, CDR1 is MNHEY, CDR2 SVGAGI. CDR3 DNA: TGTGCCAGCAGTCTACAGGCGGGCAATCAGCCCCAGCATTTT. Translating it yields CASSLQAGNQPQHF.

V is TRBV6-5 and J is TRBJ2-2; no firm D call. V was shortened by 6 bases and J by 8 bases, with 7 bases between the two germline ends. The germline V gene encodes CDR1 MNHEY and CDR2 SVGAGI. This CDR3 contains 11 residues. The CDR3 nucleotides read TGTGCCAGCAGGTCGCGTGGGGAGCTGTTTTTT. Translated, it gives CASRSRGELFF.

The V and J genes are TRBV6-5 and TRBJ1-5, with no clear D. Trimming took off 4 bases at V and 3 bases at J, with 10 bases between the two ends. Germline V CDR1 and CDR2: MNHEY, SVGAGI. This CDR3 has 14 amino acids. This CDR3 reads CASSLVVNNQPQHF. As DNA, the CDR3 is TGTGCCAGCAGTTTGGTTGTCAACAATCAGCCCCAGCATTTT.

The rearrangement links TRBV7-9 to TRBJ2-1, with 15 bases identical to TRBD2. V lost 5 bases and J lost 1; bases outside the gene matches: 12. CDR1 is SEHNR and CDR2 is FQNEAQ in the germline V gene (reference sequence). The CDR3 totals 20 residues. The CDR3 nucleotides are TGTGCCAGCAGCAACACTTGGACTAGCGGGAGGGCACGGTCCTACAATGAGCAGTTCTTC. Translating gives CASSNTWTSGRARSYNEQFF.

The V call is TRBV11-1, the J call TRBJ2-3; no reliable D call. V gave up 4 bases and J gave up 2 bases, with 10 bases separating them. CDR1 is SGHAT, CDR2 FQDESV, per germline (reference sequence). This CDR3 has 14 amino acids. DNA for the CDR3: TGTGCCAGCAGCTGGCGAGACCTCACAGATACGCAGTATTTT. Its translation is CASSWRDLTDTQYF.

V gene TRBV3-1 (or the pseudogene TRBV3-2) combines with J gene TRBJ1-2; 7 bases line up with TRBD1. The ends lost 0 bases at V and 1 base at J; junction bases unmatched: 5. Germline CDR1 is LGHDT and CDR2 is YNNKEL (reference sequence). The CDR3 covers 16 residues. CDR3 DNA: TGTGCCAGCAGCCAAGATGGGACAGCAGATAACTATGGCTACACCTTC. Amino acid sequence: CASSQDGTADNYGYTF.

The CDR3 region has the DNA TGTGCCAGCAGTTCGACCCCCGGGCACTCGAACCAGTTCTTC. Amino acid sequence: CASSSTPGHSNQFF. The rearrangement links TRBV28 to TRBJ2-1; D is undetermined. Trimming pared 4 bases from V and 13 bases from J, leaving 20 bases between. The CDR3 length is 14 residues. Looked up from germline, CDR1 is MDHEN and CDR2 is SYDVKM. Complete variable domain (other parts from reference TRBV28 and TRBJ2-1): DVKVTQSSRYLVKRTGEKVFLECVQDMDHENMFWYRQDPGLGLRLIYFSYDVKMKEKGDIPEGYSVSREKKERFSLILESASTNQTSMYLCASSSTPGHSNQFFGPGTRLTVL.

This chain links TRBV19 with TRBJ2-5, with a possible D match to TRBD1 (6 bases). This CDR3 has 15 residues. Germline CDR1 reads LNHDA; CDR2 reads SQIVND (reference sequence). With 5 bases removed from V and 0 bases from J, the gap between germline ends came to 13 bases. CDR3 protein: CASSQFTGNQETQYF. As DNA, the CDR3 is TGTGCCAGTAGTCAGTTCACAGGGAACCAAGAGACCCAGTACTTC.